A single sample is the source of the 19 T cell receptor beta chains below, sequenced in a study of cytomegalovirus exposure and HLA in healthy donors listed by TCRdb under 2017. Libraries were constructed by the immunoSEQ multiplex PCR assay. TCRdb obtained this table from immuneACCESS and retained in-frame rearrangements with V and J assigned. These tables miss some clones; where compared with another copy, unresolved V genes account for less than half of the shortfall, and the remainder is unexplained. The sample data list 190,000 or so clones, and about four fifths of these were observed just once. The ten largest clones represent approximately 2.9% of the sample. The sample was PBMCs. The source is a young woman in good health and CMV-seropositive.

A single count supports this clone. The chain joins TRBV19 to TRBJ2-7, with 10 bases matching TRBD1. After removal of 5 bases from V and 3 bases from J, the junction contained 7 bases not matched to a gene. Germline lookup yields CDR1 LNHDA and CDR2 SQIVND (reference sequence). The CDR3 consists of 15 residues. DNA of the CDR3: TGTGCCAGTAGTCCAGGGGGACAGGGGATCTACGAGCAGTACTTC. Protein product: CASSPGGQGIYEQYF. Full variable domain (rest looked up from reference TRBV19 and TRBJ2-7): DGGITQSPKYLFRKEGQNVTLSCEQNLNHDAMYWYRQDPGQGLRLIYYSQIVNDFQKGDIAEGYSVSREKKESFPLTVTSAQKNPTAFYLCASSPGGQGIYEQYFGPGTRLTVT.

The chain is built from TRBV5-1 and TRBJ2-1; 12 nucleotides agree with TRBD1. CDR3 length equals 16 residues. Per the germline V gene, CDR1 is SGHRS and CDR2 is YFSETQ. J lost 5 bases, V lost 4 bases, and 7 bases had no gene match. The DNA for the CDR3 is TGCGCCAGCAGCCTCGGGACAGGGGGCGCCCACAATGAGCAGTTCTTC. It specifies CASSLGTGGAHNEQFF.

The V gene is TRBV15, the J gene TRBJ2-3; D might be TRBD1 (5 bases). With 0 bases removed from V and 4 bases from J, the gap between germline ends came to 14 bases. The CDR3 sequence is 16 residues long. Germline V gene lookup returns CDR1 LNHNV and CDR2 YYDKDF (reference sequence). CDR3 region: CATSRDGAAWSDTQYF. CDR3 DNA sequence: TGTGCCACCAGCAGAGATGGGGCAGCTTGGTCAGATACGCAGTATTTT.

CDR3 amino acids: CASGDSILAGGKSSYNEQFF. The CDR3 DNA follows: TGTGCCAGCGGTGATTCGATACTAGCGGGGGGGAAGAGCTCCTACAATGAGCAGTTCTTC. V usage is TRBV28 and J usage is TRBJ2-1, with 13 bases identical to TRBD2. CDR1 is MDHEN, CDR2 SYDVKM, per germline. This CDR3 spans 20 amino acids. Trimming removed 8 bases from V and 0 bases from J; junction bases left unmatched: 16.

The chain is built from TRBV5-1 and TRBJ1-1, with TRBD1 as a possible D gene (6 bases). Per germline, CDR1 SGHRS and CDR2 YFSETQ. Trimming stripped 1 base from V and 5 bases from J, with 15 bases between. The CDR3 has 15 residues. The CDR3 DNA follows: TGCGCCAGCAGCTTGCGGGGGGCCCTTGGGACTGAAGCTTTCTTT. Translating it yields CASSLRGALGTEAFF.

This clone has a single count. The J gene is TRBJ2-2, the V gene TRBV7-9; 7 bases line up with TRBD1. Per the germline V gene, CDR1 is SEHNR and CDR2 is FQNEAQ (reference sequence). The CDR3 totals 15 residues. V gave up 5 bases and J gave up 4 bases; unmatched junction bases: 7. CDR3 nucleotide sequence: TGTGCCAGCAGCCCAACAGGGGCTTCCACCGGGGAGCTGTTTTTT. Translated: CASSPTGASTGELFF.

The chain joins TRBV27 to TRBJ1-2; 9 nucleotides line up with TRBD1. Germline assignment: CDR1 MNHEY and CDR2 SMNVEV (reference sequence). J gave up 0 bases and V 4 bases, and 3 bases lay outside the gene matches. The CDR3 spans 15 residues. The CDR3 DNA reads as TGTGCCAGCAGTTCTGGACAGGGGTCTAACTATGGCTACACCTTC. Amino acid sequence: CASSSGQGSNYGYTF.

The chain is built from TRBV7-2 and TRBJ1-6, with 8 bases aligning to TRBD1. V trimming: 2 bases; J trimming: 7 bases; junction bases outside the gene matches: 4. CDR1 is SGHTA and CDR2 is FQGNSA in the germline V gene. CDR3 length equals 15 residues. The DNA for the CDR3 is TGTGCCAGCAGCTTAAAGGGACAGGCCAATTCACCCCTCCACTTT. This encodes CASSLKGQANSPLHF.

This clone has just a few counts. This rearrangement joins TRBV25-1 to TRBJ1-1, with TRBD1 matching over 7 bases. CDR1 MGHDK and CDR2 SYGVNS come from the germline V gene. Trimming took 9 bases from V and 1 from J; bases not matched to a gene: 5. The CDR3 runs 13 residues. In nucleotides, the CDR3 is TGTGCCAGTACAGGGGCGGGGAACACTGAAGCTTTCTTT. This encodes CASTGAGNTEAFF.

This rearrangement joins TRBV5-8 to TRBJ1-4; D unresolved. The CDR3 spans 14 residues. CDR1 is SGHTS and CDR2 is YDEGEE in the germline V gene. V lost 3 bases to trimming and J lost 7 bases, with 13 bases between them. The CDR3 region is CASSSGSWGEKLFF. The CDR3 DNA follows: TGTGCCAGCAGCTCCGGGAGCTGGGGTGAAAAACTGTTTTTT. The full variable domain, in which reference TRBV5-8 and TRBJ1-4 provide the parts outside the CDR3, is EAGVTQSPTHLIKTRGQQATLRCSPISGHTSVYWYQQALGLGLQFLLWYDEGEERNRGNFPPRFSGRQFPNYSSELNVNALELEDSALYLCASSSGSWGEKLFFGSGTQLSVL.

V gene TRBV25-1 combines with J gene TRBJ2-5; D not certain. The CDR3 contains 16 residues. The V end lost 3 bases, the J end lost 3 bases, and 17 bases lay between the germline ends. CDR1 MGHDK and CDR2 SYGVNS come from the germline V gene. CDR3 sequence: CASSDPGVFREETQYF. The DNA for the CDR3 is TGTGCCAGCAGTGACCCCGGCGTTTTCCGGGAAGAGACCCAGTACTTC.

The rearrangement links TRBV27 to TRBJ2-3; 7 positions agree with TRBD2. Trimming cost V 5 bases and J 2 bases; bases outside gene matches: 7. CDR1 is MNHEY, CDR2 SMNVEV, per germline (reference sequence). The CDR3 loop spans 15 amino acids. The chain's CDR3 is CASSQSGATTDTQYF. The CDR3 DNA reads TGTGCCAGCAGTCAGAGCGGGGCGACCACAGATACGCAGTATTTT.

This clone occurred once. The chain uses TRBV5-1 and TRBJ2-1; a weak D match, TRBD2 (5 bases). The CDR3 is made up of 15 amino acids. V was shortened by 6 bases and J by 0 bases, with 13 bases between the two germline ends. Germline values: CDR1 SGHRS, CDR2 YFSETQ. CDR3 nucleotide sequence: TGCGCCAGCACCCCAACTGGGAGCTCCTACAATGAGCAGTTCTTC. The encoded protein is CASTPTGSSYNEQFF.

This clone has more than one count but fewer than ten. V is TRBV6-1 and J is TRBJ1-1, with D tentatively TRBD1 (6 bases). The CDR3 has 16 amino acids. The ends were cut back, 2 bases at V and 4 bases at J, with 17 bases in the middle. Germline V gene sequence: CDR1 MNHNS, CDR2 SASEGT. CDR3 DNA sequence: TGTGCCAGCAGTGAACGGGGGGGGGCTTCGGCCACTGAAGCTTTCTTT. Translation: CASSERGGASATEAFF.

This chain links TRBV5-8 with TRBJ1-5; D remains unclear. The CDR3 totals 13 residues. Germline loops: CDR1 SGHTS, CDR2 YDEGEE. Trimming shortened V by 4 bases and J by 7 bases, and 12 bases separated the two germline ends. CDR3 in amino acids: CASSVRVFQPQHF. CDR3 in DNA: TGTGCCAGCAGCGTGAGGGTTTTCCAGCCCCAGCATTTT.

V and J are TRBV7-3 and TRBJ2-3; D is unresolved. Germline assignment: CDR1 SGHTA and CDR2 FQGTGA. The ends were cut back, 5 bases at V and 6 bases at J, with 6 bases in the middle. The CDR3 loop spans 11 amino acids. In nucleotides, the CDR3 is TGTGCCAGCAGCCCTATGGATACGCAGTATTTT. This sequence encodes CASSPMDTQYF.

The chain joins TRBV2 to TRBJ2-1; TRBD2 aligns across 12 bases. Germline V gene data show CDR1 as SNHLY and CDR2 as FYNNEI. V was clipped by 5 bases and J by 5 bases; unmatched bases: 4. The CDR3 sequence is 15 residues long. DNA for the CDR3: TGTGCCAGCAGTCCGGGACTAGCGGGCGACAATGAGCAGTTCTTC. Translation gives CASSPGLAGDNEQFF.

CDR3 sequence reads: CASSPGLAGGDNEQFF. In nucleotides, the CDR3 is TGCGCCAGCAGCCCGGGACTAGCGGGGGGGGACAATGAGCAGTTCTTC. The chain links TRBV4-1 to TRBJ2-1; 16 bases map to TRBD2. V shed 4 bases and J 5 bases; nucleotides not matched to a gene: 2. This CDR3 comprises 16 residues. Germline loops: CDR1 MGHRA, CDR2 YSYEKL.

The chain employs TRBV7-8 and TRBJ1-3; D is unclear. The CDR3 contains 16 residues. Germline values: CDR1 SGHVS, CDR2 FQNEAQ. V lost 5 bases to trimming and J lost 0 bases, with 14 bases between them. CDR3 in amino acids: CASSQIASSSGNTIYF. DNA for the CDR3: TGTGCCAGCAGCCAAATCGCGTCTAGCTCTGGAAACACCATATATTTT.